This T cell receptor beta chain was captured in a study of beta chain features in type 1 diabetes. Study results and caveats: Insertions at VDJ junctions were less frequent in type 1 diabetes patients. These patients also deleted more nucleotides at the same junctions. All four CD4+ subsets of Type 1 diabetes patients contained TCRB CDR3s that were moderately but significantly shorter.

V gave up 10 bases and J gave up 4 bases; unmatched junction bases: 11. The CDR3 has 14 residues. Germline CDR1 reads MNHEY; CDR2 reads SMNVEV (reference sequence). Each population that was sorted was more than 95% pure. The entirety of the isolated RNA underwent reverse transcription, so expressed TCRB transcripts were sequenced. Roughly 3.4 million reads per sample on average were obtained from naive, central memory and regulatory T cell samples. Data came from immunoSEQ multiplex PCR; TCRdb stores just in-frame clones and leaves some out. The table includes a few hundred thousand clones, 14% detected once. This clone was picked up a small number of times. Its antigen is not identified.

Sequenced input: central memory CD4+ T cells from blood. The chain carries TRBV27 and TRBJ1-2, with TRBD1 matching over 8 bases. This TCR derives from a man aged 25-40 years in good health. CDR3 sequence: CATSADRVSYGYTF. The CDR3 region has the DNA TGTGCCACATCTGCGGACAGGGTTTCCTATGGCTACACCTTC.